The source of this T cell receptor (beta chain) is a study of T cells in Graves' hyperthyroidism and ophthalmopathy. Stable Graves' hyperthyroidism denoted no ophthalmopathy progression over 18 months. Hyperthyroidism, newly diagnosed and lasting under 2 months, affected patients aged 18 to 65. Diagnoses were established using clinical symptoms, serum thyroxine and TRAb, thyroid ultrasound and orbital computed tomography. Many counts were recorded for this clonotype. Its specificity is unknown. Broader study findings: Ophthalmopathy was distinguished from stable hyperthyroidism by 13 V-J signatures.

Template material for amplifying TCR beta CDR3 regions consisted of RNA transcripts. The primer set for the first-round RT-PCR of the TCR CDR3 was HTBI. A single record per CDR3 protein comes from TCRdb applying MiXCR to the multiplex PCR reads. The table records around 300,000 distinct CDR3 sequences, 12% to 15% of them present only once. The TCR comes from a woman in her thirties or forties with Graves' hyperthyroidism. Material for sequencing was blood.

CDR3 nucleotides: TGCAGTGCTAGTCCGGGGGCCAATCAGCCCCAGCATTTT. Translating gives CSASPGANQPQHF. This chain links TRBV20-1 with TRBJ1-5; perhaps TRBD1 as D (6 bases). Deletions cut 3 bases from V and 3 bases from J, with 9 bases between. Germline lookup yields CDR1 DFQATT and CDR2 SNEGSKA (reference sequence). The CDR3 runs 13 residues.